These 7 T cell receptor beta chains share one sample of origin, sequenced in a study of cytomegalovirus exposure and HLA in healthy donors. The PCR was carried out with 60 Vbeta primers and 13 Jbeta primers. Repertoires were generated with immunoSEQ multiplex PCR, while TCRdb's copy carries only in-frame clones and drops some. The table lists tens of thousands of clones, 75% to 85% of them singletons. The specimen sequenced was PBMCs. These receptors came from a man aged 50-59 years in good health and CMV-seropositive.

Regarding this clone: A read error is likely, as this CDR3 ends without the conserved phenylalanine or tryptophan. This sequence joins TRBV6-5 and TRBJ1-6; D unclear. This CDR3 region has 15 residues. Per the germline V gene, CDR1 is MNHEY and CDR2 is SVGAGI. Trimming left V 7 bases short and J 0 bases short, with 10 bases between. The CDR3 nucleotides are TGTGCCAGCACCGACACGAGCTCCTATAATTCACCCCTCCACTTG. Amino acids: CASTDTSSYNSPLHL.

V usage is TRBV4-3 and J usage is TRBJ1-4; 7 nucleotides agree with TRBD1. The CDR3 loop spans 16 amino acids. Germline loops: CDR1 LGHNA, CDR2 YSLEER. Trimming removed 4 bases from V and 0 bases from J; junction bases left unmatched: 5. The CDR3 is CASSPGQSSTNEKLFF. The CDR3 DNA follows: TGCGCCAGCAGCCCGGGACAGTCCTCAACTAATGAAAAACTGTTTTTT.

The rearrangement uses TRBV19 and TRBJ2-3; tentatively, D is TRBD1 (6 bases). The germline gives CDR1 LNHDA, CDR2 SQIVND (reference sequence). V was clipped by 7 bases and J by 4 bases, with 18 bases between them. This CDR3 is 15 amino acids long. The CDR3 sequence is CASTKDSPGADTQYF. In DNA, the CDR3 is TGTGCCAGTACGAAGGACAGCCCAGGCGCAGATACGCAGTATTTT.

The V call is TRBV7-8, the J call TRBJ2-1; TRBD2 agrees at 14 bases. The CDR3 contains 18 residues. Trimming at V came to 0 bases and at J to 10 bases, leaving 11 bases not matched to a gene. Germline CDR1 SGHVS, CDR2 FQNEAQ. The CDR3 DNA follows: TGTGCCAGCAGCTTAGCCCCCGCCGGGACTAGCGGGAGAAGGGAGCAGTTCTTC. This gives the protein CASSLAPAGTSGRREQFF. The full variable domain, completed using reference TRBV7-8 and TRBJ2-1, is GAGVSQSPRYKVAKRGQDVALRCDPISGHVSLFWYQQALGQGPEFLTYFQNEAQLDKSGLPSDRFFAERPEGSVSTLKIQRTQQEDSAVYLCASSLAPAGTSGRREQFFGPGTRLTVL.

The gene calls are TRBV7-9 and TRBJ2-3, with 8 bases identical to TRBD1. Germline V CDR1 and CDR2: SEHNR, FQNEAQ (reference sequence). The CDR3 contains 14 residues. V dropped 8 bases and J dropped 4; count of bases not matched to a gene: 8. Written as DNA, the CDR3 is TGTGCCAGCCAGGACAGGGATCGGGCAGATACGCAGTATTTT. Protein: CASQDRDRADTQYF. The complete variable domain, with remaining parts taken from reference TRBV7-9 and TRBJ2-3, reads DTGVSQNPRHKITKRGQNVTFRCDPISEHNRLYWYRQTLGQGPEFLTYFQNEAQLEKSRLLSDRFSAERPKGSFSTLEIQRTEQGDSAMYLCASQDRDRADTQYFGPGTRLTVL.

The sample holds one count of this clone. V and J are TRBV7-6 and TRBJ1-1; D might be TRBD1 (5 bases). Germline loops: CDR1 SGHVS, CDR2 FNYEAQ. V lost 3 bases to trimming and J lost 8 bases, with 16 bases between them. The CDR3 extends over 14 amino acids. This chain's CDR3 is CASSFDSLNREAFF. Written as DNA, the CDR3 is TGTGCCAGCAGCTTTGACAGCCTGAACAGAGAAGCTTTCTTT.

This clone was detected only a few times. The rearrangement links TRBV6-5 to TRBJ1-6; a weak D match, TRBD1 (6 bases). V was trimmed by 0 bases and J by 11 bases, leaving 14 bases between them. CDR1 and CDR2 from the germline V gene are MNHEY and SVGAGI. CDR3 length equals 15 residues. DNA of the CDR3: TGTGCCAGCAGTTACTCAGGACAGCATAAGACACCCCTCCACTTT. Its translation is CASSYSGQHKTPLHF.